One and the same sample provided the 9 T cell receptor beta chains below, sequenced in a study of blood T cell repertoires in COVID-19. Produced via immunoSEQ multiplex PCR; TCRdb's table is partial and in-frame only. Of some 410,000 clones in the sample, 88% are singletons; the top ten hold 0.9% to 1%. Sequencing used PBMCs or T cells enriched from blood (not recorded which). All receptors come from a woman under 40 with acute COVID-19.

This clone was recorded a few times. V usage is TRBV21-1 and J usage is TRBJ1-5; the table's D call TRBD1 went unverified against the DNA. TRBV21-1 is a pseudogene. The CDR3 consists of 17 residues. As DNA, the CDR3 is TGTGCCAGCAGCAAAGCCCCGACCGCAGGGATTCCTCAGCCCCAGCATTTT. It specifies CASSKAPTAGIPQPQHF.

CDR3 sequence reads: CASSRTGPTSNYGGYTF. As DNA, the CDR3 is TGTGCCAGCAGTCGGACAGGCCCTACATCGAACTATGGTGGCTACACCTTC. The chain employs TRBV6-6 and TRBJ1-2; 7 nucleotides agree with TRBD1. The CDR3 contains 17 residues. Trimming took 5 bases from V and 7 from J; bases not matched to a gene: 19. Germline V CDR1 and CDR2: MNHNY, SVGAGI (reference sequence).

The chain joins TRBV5-6 to TRBJ2-7; 7 bases match TRBD2. CDR3 size: 12 residues. V shed 3 bases, J shed 4 bases, and the junction held 1 base outside the gene matches. Germline lookup yields CDR1 SGHDT and CDR2 YYEEEE. The CDR3, as DNA: TGTGCCAGCAGCTGGGGGGGTTACGAGCAGTACTTC. Its translation is CASSWGGYEQYF.

This clone was seen a few times. The chain joins TRBV11-3 to TRBJ1-1; TRBD1 matches 9 bases. The CDR3 has 13 amino acids. The V segment lost 5 bases and the J segment 6 bases; nucleotides outside the gene matches: 4. Per the germline V gene, CDR1 is SGHNT and CDR2 is YENEEA. CDR3 DNA sequence: TGTGCCAGCAGCACGCGGACAGGGGCTGAAGCTTTCTTT. This encodes CASSTRTGAEAFF.

The chain couples TRBV6-1 to TRBJ2-2; 7 positions agree with TRBD2. Germline V gene data show CDR1 as MNHNS and CDR2 as SASEGT. Trimming took 2 bases from V and 0 from J; bases not matched to a gene: 3. The CDR3 is made up of 16 amino acids. Here the CDR3 reads CASSERGGTNTGELFF. The CDR3 coding sequence is TGTGCCAGCAGTGAAAGGGGAGGGACGAACACCGGGGAGCTGTTTTTT.

The V gene is TRBV4-1, the J gene TRBJ1-1; 7 bases line up with TRBD1. Losses at the gene ends were 4 bases for V and 1 base for J; bases not matched to a gene: 6. CDR1 and CDR2 from the germline V gene are MGHRA and YSYEKL. This CDR3 spans 15 amino acids. The CDR3 DNA is TGCGCCAGCAGCCGGCGGGACAGTCCGAACACTGAAGCTTTCTTT. This translates into CASSRRDSPNTEAFF.

This clone occurred once. The chain combines TRBV19 with TRBJ2-7, with a possible D match to TRBD1 (6 bases). The CDR3 length is 13 residues. Trimming stripped 3 bases from V and 5 bases from J, with 11 bases between. The germline gives CDR1 LNHDA, CDR2 SQIVND (reference sequence). CDR3 region: CASSMLQGNEQYF. The CDR3 nucleotides read TGTGCCAGTAGTATGTTGCAGGGGAACGAGCAGTACTTC. The variable domain in full, with the rest retrieved from reference TRBV19 and TRBJ2-7, is DGGITQSPKYLFRKEGQNVTLSCEQNLNHDAMYWYRQDPGQGLRLIYYSQIVNDFQKGDIAEGYSVSREKKESFPLTVTSAQKNPTAFYLCASSMLQGNEQYFGPGTRLTVT.

The V gene is TRBV5-1, the J gene TRBJ2-7; D is perhaps TRBD2 (6 bases). The CDR3 covers 16 residues. V was trimmed by 2 bases and J by 3 bases, leaving 18 bases between them. Germline V gene data show CDR1 as SGHRS and CDR2 as YFSETQ. CDR3 region: CASSFPSSEGNYEQYF. The CDR3 nucleotides are TGCGCCAGCAGCTTTCCCTCGTCGGAGGGTAACTACGAGCAGTACTTC.

The chain joins TRBV12-3 or TRBV12-4 to TRBJ2-7; D unresolved. V shed 6 bases and J shed 4 bases, with 4 bases lying between them. This CDR3 has 10 amino acids. The CDR3 bases are TGTGCCAGCAGCGTTTACGAGCAGTACTTC. Translating it yields CASSVYEQYF.